What follows are 3 T cell receptor beta chains derived from one specimen sequenced in a study of radiotherapy plus CTLA-4 blockade in lung cancer. Clones were sequenced by immunoSEQ multiplex PCR, and TCRdb holds only the in-frame ones, with some missing. This table holds about 49,000 clones, about 88% found once. Sequences were derived from peripheral blood, sampled from a patient treated with radiotherapy plus ipilimumab. The receptors were sampled from a human donor with non-small cell lung cancer whose response to radiotherapy plus ipilimumab could not be evaluated.

The chain carries TRBV7-2 and TRBJ2-7; 15 positions agree with TRBD2. Germline V gives CDR1 SGHTA, CDR2 FQGNSA. This CDR3 spans 17 amino acids. V dropped 4 bases and J dropped 4; count of bases not matched to a gene: 8. The CDR3 loop is CASSSPGLAGGGYEQYF. In DNA, the CDR3 is TGTGCCAGCAGCTCACCGGGACTAGCGGGAGGAGGATACGAGCAGTACTTC.

V usage is TRBV5-4 and J usage is TRBJ1-4, with D tentatively TRBD1 (6 bases). V lost 2 bases to trimming and J lost 4 bases, with 12 bases between them. The germline gives CDR1 SGHNT, CDR2 YYREEE (reference sequence). The CDR3 length is 15 residues. The DNA of the CDR3 is TGTGCCAGCAGCTTCAAACAGGGCGATAATGAAAAACTGTTTTTT. This translates into CASSFKQGDNEKLFF.

J is TRBJ2-5 and V is TRBV28, with TRBD1 matching over 7 bases. Losses at the gene ends were 4 bases for V and 7 bases for J; bases not matched to a gene: 15. Germline V gives CDR1 MDHEN, CDR2 SYDVKM. The CDR3 runs 16 residues. The CDR3 DNA sequence: TGTGCCAGCAGTTCCCCAACGAGGACAGGTTTCGGGACCCAGTACTTC. Residues: CASSSPTRTGFGTQYF.